A selection of T cell receptor beta chains follows, all from one sample in a study of molecular identifiers for immune sequencing clone quantification. TCRdb re-called the PCR reads with MiXCR, one entry per CDR3 protein. This repertoire shows roughly 320,000 distinct CDR3 sequences, about 23% found once; its top ten account for 0.74%. The sequenced sample was naive CD8+ T cells from blood, with Jurkat cell RNA spiked in. The receptors derive from a human donor in good health. Some libraries in this study had Jurkat cell RNA spiked in. Each CDR3 is given with its conserved first and last residue. Fields, in order: V gene, D gene, clone size, J gene, CDR3 DNA, CDR3 protein. D genes are given only for firm matches. Where a row states a size, it is once, few, many or the class of an expanded clone; other rows omit it.

TRBV7-3	TRBD2	-	TRBJ2-4	TGTGCCAGCAGCTTAATGACTAGCGGTCCCAAAAACATTCAGTACTTC	CASSLMTSGPKNIQYF
TRBV3-2	-	-	TRBJ2-6	TGTGCCAGCATTACGACGGATAGCTCTGGGGCCAACGTCCTGACTTTC	CASITTDSSGANVLTF
TRBV27	-	-	TRBJ1-1	TGTGCCAGCAGTCCATCGGGGGGCCGGGAAGCTTTCTTT	CASSPSGGREAFF
TRBV20-1	-	-	TRBJ2-7	TGCAGTGCTCTATTCGCAGGGACGTCCTACGAGCAGTACTTC	CSALFAGTSYEQYF
TRBV5-4	-	many	TRBJ1-6	TGTGCCAGCAGCTGGGGGGGTGCTAATTCACCCCTCCACTTT	CASSWGGANSPLHF
TRBV28	-	few	TRBJ1-1	TGTGCCAGCAGTTTATACGGGGGCCATGGCACTGAAGCTTTCTTT	CASSLYGGHGTEAFF
TRBV3-1	TRBD1	few	TRBJ2-3	TGTGCCAGCAGCCAAGGGACAGGGTTTATGGATACGCAGTATTTT	CASSQGTGFMDTQYF
TRBV11-2	TRBD2	-	TRBJ2-5	TGTGCCAGCAGCAGGCGGACTAGCGGCAAAGAGACCCAGTACTTC	CASSRRTSGKETQYF
TRBV2	-	-	TRBJ1-5	TGTGCCAGCAGTGAAGCTGCGGGTTTTACAGGGAATCAGCCCCAGCATTTT	CASSEAAGFTGNQPQHF
TRBV3-1	-	few	TRBJ2-2	TGTGCCAGCAGCCAAGAACGCGCAGGCACCGGGGAGCTGTTTTTT	CASSQERAGTGELFF